The 32 T cell receptor beta chains reported below all come from one sample, sequenced in a study of blood T cells in healthy people across ages. The use of a sample-barcoded 5' primer and a J-beta primer mix characterized a second PCR of roughly 7 to 12 cycles. In TCRdb, the 5' RACE reads were re-called with MiXCR into one record per CDR3 protein. Altogether hundreds of thousands of distinct CDR3 sequences are present, roughly 20% being singletons, with the ten largest covering roughly 3.9%. Sequencing input: blood. These receptors were taken from a man aged 65-85 years in good health.

This clonotype was seen many times. The V call is TRBV7-9, the J call TRBJ2-5; TRBD2 matches 8 bases. CDR1 is SEHNR and CDR2 is FQNEAQ in the germline V gene (reference sequence). This CDR3 contains 15 residues. The trim removed 5 bases at V and 11 bases at J, leaving 16 bases unmatched. This chain's CDR3 is CASSHPSPTSDEQYF. The CDR3 nucleotides are TGTGCCAGCAGCCATCCGAGCCCGACTAGCGATGAGCAGTACTTC.

This clonotype was picked up many times. V is TRBV9 and J is TRBJ2-1; TRBD1 or TRBD2 may be the D gene (5 bases each). CDR3 length: 15 residues. With 7 bases removed from V and 0 bases from J, the gap between germline ends came to 14 bases. CDR1 is SGDLS and CDR2 is YYNGEE in the germline V gene. CDR3: CASGALLASYNEQFF. For the CDR3, the DNA is TGTGCCAGCGGGGCGCTTCTAGCCTCCTACAATGAGCAGTTCTTC.

This clonotype was observed a handful of times. V gene TRBV7-6 combines with J gene TRBJ2-7; D could derive from TRBD1 or TRBD2 (5 bases each). V dropped 1 base and J dropped 2 bases, with 15 bases sitting between them. CDR3 length: 16 residues. Germline V lookup: CDR1 SGHVS, CDR2 FNYEAQ. CDR3 sequence: CASSLGHGGITYEQYF. DNA of the CDR3: TGTGCCAGCAGCTTAGGTCATGGGGGAATTACCTACGAGCAGTACTTC.

The gene calls are TRBV2 and TRBJ2-5, with D perhaps matching TRBD1 (6 bases). The J call may be mistaken, given a closer DNA end match to TRBJ2-1. The CDR3 has 14 amino acids. Germline CDR1 SNHLY, CDR2 FYNNEI. The DNA of the CDR3 is TGTGCCAGCAGTCCCGGGACAATTTCTGGTGAGCAGTTCTTC. Translated: CASSPGTISGEQFF.

This chain connects TRBV10-3 to TRBJ2-5; 13 bases match TRBD2. The end of the DNA is better explained by TRBJ2-7, so the J call may be wrong. The CDR3 is made up of 16 amino acids. CDR1 is ENHRY, CDR2 SYGVKD, per germline. The CDR3 spells CAISERTSGSSYEQYF. The CDR3 coding sequence is TGTGCCATCAGTGAGCGGACTAGCGGGAGCTCCTACGAGCAGTACTTC.

The rearrangement uses TRBV7-2 and TRBJ2-5; D is undetermined. V lost 1 base to trimming and J lost 2 bases, with 14 bases between them. This CDR3 comprises 16 residues. Per germline, CDR1 SGHTA and CDR2 FQGNSA. For the CDR3, the DNA is TGTGCCAGCAGCTTAGTAGCTAACCAGTTACAAGAGACCCAGTACTTC. Amino acid sequence: CASSLVANQLQETQYF.

In regard to this clonotype: A much larger clone lies a single base off, so this may be a read error. The V and J genes are TRBV5-1 and TRBJ1-1, with TRBD1 as a possible D gene (5 bases). Germline V gene lookup returns CDR1 SGHRS and CDR2 YFSETQ. The CDR3 runs 14 residues. Written as DNA, the CDR3 is TGCGCCAGCAGCTTGGGATCAGGTAGGGGTCGTGCTTCCTTT. This gives the protein CASSLGSGRGRASF.

The rearrangement links TRBV5-5 to TRBJ2-3, with TRBD2 identical over 9 bases. The V and J ends lost 4 bases and 1 base, in that order; junction bases with no gene match: 10. This CDR3 region has 17 residues. Germline-derived CDR1 and CDR2 are SGHKS and YYEKEE (reference sequence). The DNA of the CDR3 is TGTGCCAGCAGCCTTGAGGGTAGCGGGAGAGGCACAGATACGCAGTATTTT. Translating gives CASSLEGSGRGTDTQYF.

This clonotype was recorded at least ten times. This chain uses TRBV12-3 or TRBV12-4 with TRBJ2-5; perhaps TRBD2 as D (5 bases). The V and J ends lost 5 bases and 5 bases respectively, with 9 bases between them. The CDR3 contains 12 residues. The CDR3 DNA reads as TGTGCCAGCAGTCATCGAGGGGAGACCCAGTACTTC. Its translation is CASSHRGETQYF.

This clonotype has a count of ten or more. V usage is TRBV6-5 and J usage is TRBJ2-7; the match to TRBD1 covers 8 bases. The V and J ends lost 2 bases and 3 bases, in that order; junction bases with no gene match: 6. The CDR3 runs 15 residues. The germline V gene encodes CDR1 MNHEY and CDR2 SVGAGI. The CDR3 bases are TGTGCCAGCAGTTACGTCCAGGGGGCTAACTACGAGCAGTACTTC. It is translated as CASSYVQGANYEQYF.

This clonotype has more than one count but fewer than ten. A junction end diverges from the germline sequence, so it may reflect a read error. The chain combines TRBV30 with TRBJ2-1; D is perhaps TRBD1 or TRBD2 (5 bases each). The DNA end lines up better with TRBJ2-5; the J call may be wrong. Germline V gives CDR1 GTSNPN, CDR2 SVGIG (reference sequence). The CDR3 has 11 amino acids. This CDR3 reads CAWGDQETQYF. For the CDR3, the DNA is TGTGCCTGGGGGGACCAGGAGACCCAGTACTTC.

This clonotype was seen only a few times. The chain carries TRBV2 and TRBJ2-1; 13 bases are shared with TRBD2. The CDR3 has 17 residues. Germline V gene sequence: CDR1 SNHLY, CDR2 FYNNEI. The V segment lost 6 bases and the J segment 6 bases; nucleotides outside the gene matches: 11. In DNA form, the CDR3 reads TGTGCCAGCAGCGAAACCCGGACTAGCGGGAGTTTCAATGAGCAGTTCTTC. Encoded protein: CASSETRTSGSFNEQFF.

The chain recombines TRBV6-2 or TRBV6-3 with TRBJ2-7, with D tentatively TRBD2 (5 bases). Trimming left V 5 bases short and J 2 bases short, with 10 bases between. The length of the CDR3 is 13 residues. Germline V gene data show CDR1 as MNHEY and CDR2 as SVGEGT. CDR3 in amino acids: CASSRASTYEQYF. CDR3 DNA sequence: TGTGCCAGCAGTAGGGCTAGCACCTACGAGCAGTACTTC.

This clonotype has only a few counts. J is TRBJ2-2 and V is TRBV7-3; 9 bases are a match to TRBD2. This CDR3 is 15 amino acids long. CDR1 and CDR2 from the germline V gene are SGHTA and FQGTGA. With 5 bases clipped from V and 4 bases from J, the junction kept 5 bases outside the gene matches. In nucleotides, the CDR3 is TGTGCCAGCAGCATAGCGGGAGCGAGCACCGGGGAGCTGTTTTTT. The encoded protein is CASSIAGASTGELFF.

The rearrangement uses TRBV7-9 and TRBJ2-1; D is ambiguous. This CDR3 has 15 residues. The ends were cut back, 1 base at V and 3 bases at J, with 10 bases in the middle. CDR1 is SEHNR and CDR2 is FQNEAQ in the germline V gene (reference sequence). The CDR3 coding sequence is TGTGCCAGCAGCTTAGGGGAACTCTACTACAATGAGCAGTTCTTC. It specifies CASSLGELYYNEQFF. Together with reference TRBV7-9 and TRBJ2-1, the CDR3 gives the full variable domain: DTGVSQNPRHKITKRGQNVTFRCDPISEHNRLYWYRQTLGQGPEFLTYFQNEAQLEKSRLLSDRFSAERPKGSFSTLEIQRTEQGDSAMYLCASSLGELYYNEQFFGPGTRLTVL.

The rearrangement joins TRBV27 to TRBJ2-1; D could derive from TRBD1 or TRBD2 (6 bases each). Germline V CDR1 and CDR2: MNHEY, SMNVEV (reference sequence). The CDR3 has 16 amino acids. Trimming removed 5 bases at V and 5 bases at J, with 19 bases between. The CDR3 is CASSAQGGPRDNEQFF. In nucleotides, the CDR3 is TGTGCCAGCAGTGCACAGGGAGGCCCGAGGGACAATGAGCAGTTCTTC.

This clonotype appeared a few times. The chain couples TRBV7-9 to TRBJ2-1, with 11 positions matching TRBD2. With V trimmed by 1 base and J by 2 bases, 1 base remained unmatched. The CDR3 runs to 16 residues. Germline CDR1 SEHNR, CDR2 FQNEAQ (reference sequence). CDR3 in DNA: TGTGCCAGCAGCTTAGTAGCGGGAGGGACCTACAATGAGCAGTTCTTC. The encoded protein is CASSLVAGGTYNEQFF. The full variable domain, rest sourced from reference TRBV7-9 and TRBJ2-1, is DTGVSQNPRHKITKRGQNVTFRCDPISEHNRLYWYRQTLGQGPEFLTYFQNEAQLEKSRLLSDRFSAERPKGSFSTLEIQRTEQGDSAMYLCASSLVAGGTYNEQFFGPGTRLTVL.

The sample holds a few counts of this clonotype. This chain joins TRBV29-1 and TRBJ2-1, with D unresolved. Germline lookup yields CDR1 SQVTM and CDR2 ANQGSEA. The CDR3 is 15 amino acids. V dropped 2 bases and J dropped 5 bases, with 16 bases sitting between them. The CDR3 loop reads CSVERAGSTNNEQFF. CDR3 DNA sequence: TGCAGCGTTGAACGCGCCGGGTCCACTAACAATGAGCAGTTCTTC.

This clonotype was detected only a few times. V is TRBV18 and J is TRBJ2-5; 7 nucleotides agree with TRBD2. The V gene end was trimmed by 5 bases and the J gene end by 2 bases; junction bases not matched to a gene: 11. Germline values: CDR1 KGHSH, CDR2 LQKENI. The CDR3 extends over 16 amino acids. In DNA, the CDR3 is TGTGCCAGCTCATTCAGTCCGGGAGGCACTCAAGAGACCCAGTACTTC. This gives the protein CASSFSPGGTQETQYF.

The chain recombines TRBV6-6 with TRBJ2-2; D uncertain. CDR1 MNHNY and CDR2 SVGAGI come from the germline V gene (reference sequence). CDR3 length: 14 residues. Between the trimmed V and J ends, which lost 9 bases and 3 bases, there was a span of 14 bases. CDR3 sequence: CASEVVKHTGELFF. DNA of the CDR3: TGTGCCAGTGAAGTCGTGAAGCACACCGGGGAGCTGTTTTTT.

J is TRBJ2-7 and V is TRBV14, with D perhaps assigned TRBD1 or TRBD2 (6 bases each). Trimming removed 2 bases from V and 6 bases from J, with 14 bases in between. This CDR3 spans 14 amino acids. CDR1 and CDR2 (germline): SGHDN, FVKESK. The chain's CDR3 is CASSQLQGGREQYF. The CDR3 region has the DNA TGTGCCAGCAGCCAACTGCAAGGGGGGCGCGAGCAGTACTTC.

The chain uses TRBV12-3 or TRBV12-4 and TRBJ2-3; 11 bases fit TRBD2. The CDR3 runs 16 residues. V was pared by 7 bases and J by 2 bases, with 8 bases of the junction left unmatched. In DNA form, the CDR3 reads TGTGCCAGCACCACGGAGACTAGCGGGAACACAGATACGCAGTATTTT. This gives the protein CASTTETSGNTDTQYF.

The sample holds many counts of this clonotype. The V gene is TRBV5-1, the J gene TRBJ1-1; D is ambiguous. Germline CDR1 reads SGHRS; CDR2 reads YFSETQ. There are 13 residues in the CDR3. Trimming stripped 2 bases from V and 4 bases from J, with 9 bases between. The CDR3 protein is CASSFEYTTEAFF. The CDR3, as DNA: TGCGCCAGCAGCTTCGAGTATACCACTGAAGCTTTCTTT.

This rearrangement joins TRBV7-2 to TRBJ2-5; no definite D call. CDR3 size: 13 residues. Germline CDR1 reads SGHTA; CDR2 reads FQGNSA. V was clipped by 4 bases and J by 7 bases, with 13 bases between them. CDR3 sequence (DNA): TGTGCCAGCAGCTACGACATGGTGGGGACCCAGTACTTC. It encodes CASSYDMVGTQYF. The full variable domain, completed using reference TRBV7-2 and TRBJ2-5, is GAGVSQSPSNKVTEKGKDVELRCDPISGHTALYWYRQSLGQGLEFLIYFQGNSAPDKSGLPSDRFSAERTGGSVSTLTIQRTQQEDSAVYLCASSYDMVGTQYFGPGTRLLVL.

This clonotype was seen more than once but under ten times. The V gene is TRBV20-1, the J gene TRBJ2-5; tentatively, D is TRBD1 or TRBD2 (7 bases each). TRBJ2-1 explains the end of the DNA better; the J call may be wrong. The CDR3 runs 18 residues. In germline, CDR1 is DFQATT, CDR2 SNEGSKA (reference sequence). CDR3 sequence (DNA): TGCAGTGCTAGAGCCCGGAGGGGGCAGCGGGATACCCACAATGAGCAGTTCTTC. Protein product: CSARARRGQRDTHNEQFF.

V is TRBV6-6 and J is TRBJ1-4; the D gene is possibly TRBD1 (6 bases). CDR1 MNHNY and CDR2 SVGAGI come from the germline V gene (reference sequence). V lost 6 bases, J lost 7 bases, and 18 bases lay in between. The CDR3 is made up of 15 amino acids. CDR3 sequence (DNA): TGTGCCAGCAGATTTCCGGGACACCCACCTGAAAAACTGTTTTTT. Amino acids: CASRFPGHPPEKLFF.

V gene TRBV10-3 combines with J gene TRBJ1-1; D possibly corresponds to TRBD1 (5 bases). The CDR3 has 11 amino acids. Germline CDR1 and CDR2: ENHRY and SYGVKD. With 8 bases removed from V and 2 bases from J, the gap between germline ends came to 6 bases. This CDR3 is CAIWGNTEAFF. DNA of the CDR3: TGTGCCATCTGGGGCAACACTGAAGCTTTCTTT.

There are a few counts of this clonotype. The gene calls are TRBV12-3 or TRBV12-4 and TRBJ2-1, with D unresolved. V lost 6 bases and J 0 bases, leaving 12 bases between the germline ends. The CDR3 is made up of 15 amino acids. CDR3 region: CASRIDATSYNEQFF. The CDR3 DNA is TGTGCCAGCAGGATCGACGCGACCTCCTACAATGAGCAGTTCTTC.

This clonotype came up a few times. The chain couples TRBV18 to TRBJ2-4; TRBD1 matches 8 bases. CDR3 length equals 13 residues. CDR1 and CDR2 from the germline V gene are KGHSH and LQKENI. With 1 base clipped from V and 8 bases from J, the junction kept 1 base outside the gene matches. The CDR3 loop is CASSPQQGDIQYF. The CDR3 nucleotides read TGTGCCAGCTCACCACAACAGGGGGACATTCAGTACTTC.

This clonotype was counted at least ten times. CDR3 in amino acids: CASSVGAGSSYEQYF. The CDR3 DNA is TGTGCCAGCAGCGTAGGTGCAGGGAGCTCCTACGAGCAGTACTTC. This chain links TRBV9 with TRBJ2-7; perhaps D is TRBD1 or TRBD2 (5 bases each). V lost 0 bases to trimming and J lost 0 bases, with 10 bases between them. The germline gives CDR1 SGDLS, CDR2 YYNGEE. The CDR3 contains 15 residues.

This clonotype was found many times. The CDR3 region has the DNA TGTGCCAGCAGCCTACGAGGGGCGGACACCATATATTTT. Residues: CASSLRGADTIYF. The rearrangement uses TRBV7-2 and TRBJ1-3, with D maybe TRBD1 (5 bases). V lost 5 bases, J lost 8 bases, and 13 bases lay in between. The CDR3 runs 13 residues. Germline V gives CDR1 SGHTA, CDR2 FQGNSA.

This clonotype was counted only a few times. The chain has TRBV2 and TRBJ2-5, with 7 positions matching TRBD2. The J call may be mistaken, given a closer DNA end match to TRBJ2-7. The CDR3 spans 14 residues. Germline V lookup: CDR1 SNHLY, CDR2 FYNNEI. DNA of the CDR3: TGTGCCAGCAGTGACCAACGGGAGGCCTACGAGCAGTACTTC. Its protein product is CASSDQREAYEQYF.